Listed here are 9 T cell receptor beta chains from one sample, sequenced in a study of T cells after yellow fever vaccination. TCRdb reprocessed the 5' RACE reads with MiXCR, giving one entry per CDR3 protein. In the table there are just under 600,000 distinct CDR3 sequences, approximately 13% of which are singletons. The material sequenced was PBMCs, taken on the day of the yellow fever booster vaccination. The receptors stem from a young man who received the YFV17D yellow fever vaccine.

This clonotype has just a few counts. The DNA of the CDR3 is TGTGCCAGCAGTTACCCCAATTCACCCCTCCACTTT. Translated, it gives CASSYPNSPLHF. The genes are TRBV6-5 and TRBJ1-6; no firm D call. Germline CDR1 is MNHEY and CDR2 is SVGAGI. V lost 2 bases, J lost 7 bases, and 3 bases lay in between. CDR3 length: 12 amino acids.

The genes are TRBV19 and TRBJ2-7; D is unresolved. Germline CDR1 and CDR2: LNHDA and SQIVND (reference sequence). V lost 3 bases and J 2 bases, leaving 17 bases between the germline ends. The CDR3 runs to 16 residues. The CDR3 DNA is TGTGCCAGTAGTATCAAATCCCCACCATTCCCCTACGAGCAGTACTTC. Translated: CASSIKSPPFPYEQYF.

The J gene is TRBJ1-1, the V gene TRBV7-9; D is unresolved. CDR3 size: 14 residues. The germline V and J ends were trimmed by 2 bases and 5 bases, with 12 bases remaining between them. Germline V gene lookup returns CDR1 SEHNR and CDR2 FQNEAQ (reference sequence). The CDR3 bases are TGTGCCAGCAGCTTAAGGGAACCGGGGACTGAAGCTTTCTTT. Translation gives CASSLREPGTEAFF.

The table lists this clonotype with a few counts. V is TRBV10-3 and J is TRBJ2-5; the match to TRBD2 covers 8 bases. V shed 2 bases and J 4 bases; nucleotides not matched to a gene: 3. The CDR3 contains 14 residues. Germline-derived CDR1 and CDR2 are ENHRY and SYGVKD. The CDR3 protein is CAISEPGLVETQYF. CDR3 bases: TGTGCCATCAGTGAGCCGGGACTAGTAGAGACCCAGTACTTC.

The V and J genes are TRBV20-1 and TRBJ2-4; perhaps TRBD1 as D (5 bases). Per the germline V gene, CDR1 is DFQATT and CDR2 is SNEGSKA (reference sequence). The CDR3 runs 12 residues. V dropped 4 bases and J dropped 4 bases, with 8 bases sitting between them. CDR3 sequence (DNA): TGCAGTGCTATGACAGATAAAAACATTCAGTACTTC. Translating it yields CSAMTDKNIQYF.

The chain carries TRBV3-1 and TRBJ1-3; TRBD1 aligns across 9 bases. CDR3 length equals 14 residues. V was clipped by 3 bases and J by 9 bases; unmatched bases: 6. Germline V gene sequence: CDR1 LGHDT, CDR2 YNNKEL (reference sequence). CDR3 region: CASSQGQGFSTIYF. CDR3 DNA sequence: TGTGCCAGCAGCCAGGGACAGGGATTCAGCACCATATATTTT.

The rearrangement links TRBV11-2 to TRBJ2-3; 8 bases line up with TRBD2. The CDR3 has 16 amino acids. CDR1 and CDR2 (germline): SGHAT, FQNNGV. V lost 6 bases and J lost 6; bases outside the gene matches: 14. CDR3 sequence (DNA): TGTGCCAGCAGACCCCCAGGAACAGCGGGAGTGGATACGCAGTATTTT. It translates to CASRPPGTAGVDTQYF.

The gene calls are TRBV20-1 and TRBJ2-1; 9 bases match TRBD2. V shed 2 bases, J shed 7 bases, and the junction held 3 bases outside the gene matches. Germline loops: CDR1 DFQATT, CDR2 SNEGSKA (reference sequence). The CDR3 runs 13 residues. For the CDR3, the DNA is TGCAGTGCTAGACTAGCGGGAACGAATGAGCAGTTCTTC. This sequence encodes CSARLAGTNEQFF.

The chain has TRBV24-1 and TRBJ2-1; 11 bases agree with TRBD2. The CDR3 length is 16 residues. V shed 1 base and J 7 bases; nucleotides not matched to a gene: 5. Germline assignment: CDR1 KGHDR and CDR2 SFDVKD. CDR3 in amino acids: CATSDLGLAGGNEQFF. CDR3 nucleotide sequence: TGTGCCACCAGTGATTTAGGGCTAGCGGGAGGAAATGAGCAGTTCTTC.